The rows below give T cell receptor beta chains drawn from one sample of a study of human T cells and chemical hapten exposure. MiXCR, applied by TCRdb to the RACE reads, yields one record per CDR3 protein. There are over 100,000 distinct CDR3 sequences in the sample; approximately 8.3% occur only once, and approximately 1.6% lies in the top ten. The sequenced sample consisted of whole blood. The receptor set was obtained from a male donor in good health. Some clones in this sample may be carry-over from other donors' samples. CDR3s include the opening cysteine and the closing phenylalanine or tryptophan. Fields, in order: clone size, D gene, J gene, V gene, CDR3 protein, CDR3 DNA. D genes are given only for firm matches. Size is omitted from some rows. Given values are once, few, many or a class for expanded clones.

- - TRBJ2-1 TRBV5-1 CASSLNRAYNEQFF TGCGCCAGCAGCTTGAACAGGGCCTACAATGAGCAGTTCTTC
many - TRBJ2-7 TRBV12-3/TRBV12-4 CASSFPGRAYEQYF TGTGCCAGCAGTTTCCCCGGCAGGGCCTACGAGCAGTACTTC
few - TRBJ2-1 TRBV5-1 CASSYTVAYNEQFF TGCGCCAGCAGCTATACAGTTGCCTACAATGAGCAGTTCTTC
- TRBD2 TRBJ2-3 TRBV20-1 CSAHRREGSTDTQYF TGCAGTGCCCACCGTCGGGAGGGCAGCACAGATACGCAGTATTTT
- - TRBJ2-7 TRBV6-6 CASSYSNTEGGPTYEQYF TGTGCCAGCAGTTACTCGAATACCGAGGGCGGGCCGACCTACGAGCAGTACTTC
many - TRBJ2-7 TRBV4-2 CASSQKGGASEQYF TGTGCCAGCAGCCAAAAGGGCGGGGCCTCCGAGCAGTACTTC
many TRBD2 TRBJ2-3 TRBV20-1 CSARDPAGVVDTQYF TGCAGTGCTAGAGATCCAGCGGGGGTGGTAGATACGCAGTATTTT
few TRBD2 TRBJ2-7 TRBV4-2 CASSQETSGSYEQYF TGTGCCAGCAGCCAAGAGACTAGCGGGAGCTACGAGCAGTACTTC
many - TRBJ1-1 TRBV5-1 CASSLAQGNTEAFF TGCGCCAGCAGCTTGGCACAGGGTAACACTGAAGCTTTCTTT
- - TRBJ2-2 TRBV6-2/TRBV6-3 CASSYSSGPKLFF TGTGCCAGCAGTTACTCTTCGGGGCCGAAGCTGTTTTTT
- TRBD2 TRBJ2-7 TRBV6-5 CASTTGGTRYEQYF TGTGCCAGCACCACGGGGGGGACTCGGTACGAGCAGTACTTC
few - TRBJ1-3 TRBV27 CASSPQGISGNTIYF TGTGCCAGCAGTCCACAGGGTATCTCTGGAAACACCATATATTTT
- - TRBJ1-5 TRBV7-2 CASSWTVSNQPQHF TGTGCCAGCAGCTGGACAGTTAGCAATCAGCCCCAGCATTTT
few - TRBJ1-2 TRBV4-2 CASSPRGDYGYTF TGTGCCAGCAGCCCAAGGGGGGACTATGGCTACACCTTC
many - TRBJ2-7 TRBV12-3/TRBV12-4 CASSRSDRSSYEQYF TGTGCCAGCAGCCGTTCAGACAGGAGCTCCTACGAGCAGTACTTC
- - TRBJ2-1 TRBV20-1 CSARPWTSYNEQFF TGCAGTGCTAGACCCTGGACCTCCTACAATGAGCAGTTCTTC
- - TRBJ1-1 TRBV7-6 CASSLALGNTEAFF TGTGCCAGCAGCTTAGCGCTGGGGAACACTGAAGCTTTCTTT
few - TRBJ2-5 TRBV10-3 CAISVGGQQETQYF TGTGCCATCAGTGTGGGGGGCCAACAAGAGACCCAGTACTTC